This T cell receptor beta chain was sequenced in a study of T-cell reconstitution after alpha-beta-depleted transplantation in children. For TCRbeta, the library was prepared with unique molecular identifiers. TCRdb re-analysed the PCR reads in MiXCR, keeping a single row per CDR3 protein. This table holds around 670,000 distinct CDR3 sequences, 10% to 15% found once. As for this clonotype: Its target is not known.

The CDR3 loop spans 16 amino acids. Per germline, CDR1 MDHEN and CDR2 SYDVKM. Trimming took 1 base from V and 0 from J, leaving 10 bases between them. Study observations and caveats: Expanded clones from the graft, numbering several hundred, reportedly supplied alpha-beta T cells about two months after transplant. Surviving recipient T cells and intrathymic progenitors accounted for some patients' high TCRbeta diversity at day 60. T cells produced anew were the main source of T-cell counts and diversity one year after transplant.

The sequencing here drew on PBMCs, taken before TCRalphabeta/CD19-depleted stem cell transplant. The receptor comes from a girl aged 2-15 years with congenital amegakaryocytic thrombocytopenia, due to receive a stem cell transplant. The chain links TRBV28 to TRBJ2-1; no clear D gene. The CDR3 region is CASSLFRLSSYNEQFF. The CDR3 DNA reads TGTGCCAGCAGTTTATTCCGACTCAGCTCCTACAATGAGCAGTTCTTC. Together with reference TRBV28 and TRBJ2-1, the CDR3 gives the full variable domain: DVKVTQSSRYLVKRTGEKVFLECVQDMDHENMFWYRQDPGLGLRLIYFSYDVKMKEKGDIPEGYSVSREKKERFSLILESASTNQTSMYLCASSLFRLSSYNEQFFGPGTRLTVL.